One sample yielded the 20 T cell receptor beta chains listed below, sequenced in a study of blood T cell repertoires in COVID-19. Method: immunoSEQ multiplex PCR; TCRdb's copy keeps in-frame clones and lacks some. This table has 90,000 to 150,000 clones, roughly 80% appearing once. Sequencing input: peripheral blood. These receptors all stem from a human donor in a cohort sampled during active COVID-19.

The V gene is TRBV21-1, the J gene TRBJ1-2; the D segment call TRBD1 is taken from the table without a DNA check. TRBV21-1 is an annotated pseudogene. This CDR3 has 16 amino acids. The CDR3 DNA follows: TGTGCCAGCAGCAAAGAAGGGCAGGGGGCTCGCTATGGCTACACCTTC. This encodes CASSKEGQGARYGYTF.

V gene TRBV3-1 (or the pseudogene TRBV3-2) combines with J gene TRBJ2-3, with 7 bases lining up with TRBD2. The length of the CDR3 is 16 residues. V dropped 4 bases and J dropped 0; count of bases not matched to a gene: 7. Per germline, CDR1 LGHDT and CDR2 YNNKEL (reference sequence). The CDR3 spells CASSPRLAPSTDTQYF. The DNA for the CDR3 is TGTGCCAGCAGCCCCCGACTAGCACCTAGCACAGATACGCAGTATTTT.

The chain employs TRBV2 and TRBJ1-6, with a tentative D call TRBD1 (6 bases). The CDR3 has 15 residues. Trimming shortened V by 4 bases and J by 5 bases, and 12 bases separated the two germline ends. Germline V gene data show CDR1 as SNHLY and CDR2 as FYNNEI. CDR3 nucleotide sequence: TGTGCCAGCAGTGTGGGGGCCTTACATAATTCACCCCTCCACTTT. This encodes CASSVGALHNSPLHF.

This sequence joins TRBV14 and TRBJ1-6; 8 bases agree with TRBD1. This CDR3 is 15 amino acids long. Germline V gene sequence: CDR1 SGHDN, CDR2 FVKESK. V shed 2 bases, J shed 9 bases, and the junction held 6 bases outside the gene matches. This CDR3 reads CASSQWTGSVSPLHF. CDR3 in DNA: TGTGCCAGCAGCCAATGGACAGGGAGTGTTTCACCCCTCCACTTT.

CDR3 bases: TGTGCCAGCAGACTACAAGAGACCCAGTACTTC. Translating gives CASRLQETQYF. This sequence joins TRBV28 and TRBJ2-5, with unresolved D. Trimming cost V 6 bases and J 2 bases, with 4 bases left between them. The germline gives CDR1 MDHEN, CDR2 SYDVKM. The CDR3 runs 11 residues.

This clone came up once. The chain links TRBV6-1 to TRBJ1-5; no definite D call. V dropped 2 bases and J dropped 3 bases, with 2 bases sitting between them. Germline CDR1 and CDR2: MNHNS and SASEGT. The CDR3 has 12 amino acids. CDR3 amino acids: CASSELNQPQHF. The DNA of the CDR3 is TGTGCCAGCAGTGAACTCAATCAGCCCCAGCATTTT.

This clone appeared a single time. The CDR3 reads CASSISLASNQPQHF. The CDR3 DNA is TGTGCCAGTAGTATCTCCCTAGCTAGCAATCAGCCCCAGCATTTT. The chain carries TRBV19 and TRBJ1-5; D is unresolved. Trimming pared 3 bases from V and 0 bases from J, leaving 9 bases between. There are 15 residues in the CDR3. Germline V gives CDR1 LNHDA, CDR2 SQIVND (reference sequence).

The chain is built from TRBV6-5 and TRBJ1-5; 8 bases map to TRBD1. Per the germline V gene, CDR1 is MNHEY and CDR2 is SVGAGI. Germline trimming cut 7 bases from V and 5 bases from J; bases unmatched to any gene: 1. CDR3 length: 12 amino acids. The CDR3 here is CASKTGDQPQHF. Written as DNA, the CDR3 is TGTGCCAGCAAGACAGGGGATCAGCCCCAGCATTTT.

The chain links TRBV4-1 to TRBJ1-5; 8 positions match TRBD1. V lost 0 bases and J lost 7; bases outside the gene matches: 8. This CDR3 contains 16 residues. Germline-derived CDR1 and CDR2 are MGHRA and YSYEKL. The CDR3 loop is CASSQEHSGGRQPQHF. DNA for the CDR3: TGCGCCAGCAGCCAAGAACATTCAGGGGGCAGACAGCCCCAGCATTTT.

The chain carries TRBV5-1 and TRBJ2-1; D ambiguous. CDR3 length equals 13 residues. In germline, CDR1 is SGHRS, CDR2 YFSETQ. V lost 4 bases and J 5 bases, leaving 10 bases between the germline ends. The CDR3 reads CASSNLANNEQFF. CDR3 nucleotide sequence: TGCGCCAGCAGCAACCTCGCGAACAATGAGCAGTTCTTC.

This chain uses TRBV6-5 with TRBJ1-4, with 7 bases fitting TRBD1. Germline CDR1 and CDR2: MNHEY and SVGAGI. Trimming took 6 bases from V and 6 from J; bases not matched to a gene: 7. The CDR3 sequence is 14 residues long. CDR3: CASSSRQGYEKLFF. The CDR3 DNA reads TGTGCCAGCAGCTCGAGACAGGGATATGAAAAACTGTTTTTT.

This clone was detected only a few times. The chain joins TRBV14 to TRBJ2-6; 12 bases fit TRBD1. CDR1 is SGHDN and CDR2 is FVKESK in the germline V gene. V shed 0 bases and J 1 base; nucleotides not matched to a gene: 10. This CDR3 region has 21 residues. The CDR3 protein is CASSQEIAGTGGRSGANVLTF. In DNA form, the CDR3 reads TGTGCCAGCAGCCAAGAAATAGCCGGGACAGGGGGCAGGTCTGGGGCCAACGTCCTGACTTTC.

V usage is TRBV6-5 and J usage is TRBJ1-2, with 8 bases that match TRBD1. The J segment lost 4 bases and the V segment lost 6 bases, leaving 7 bases of the junction unmatched. Germline V gene data show CDR1 as MNHEY and CDR2 as SVGAGI. The CDR3 is 14 residues long. CDR3 in DNA: TGTGCCAGCAGAACCACGACAGGGGTCTATGGCTACACCTTC. Its protein is CASRTTTGVYGYTF.

The genes are TRBV2 and TRBJ2-2; 7 bases are shared with TRBD1. Per the germline V gene, CDR1 is SNHLY and CDR2 is FYNNEI. This CDR3 contains 17 residues. The ends lost 7 bases at V and 0 bases at J; junction bases unmatched: 11. The CDR3 DNA follows: TGTGCCAGCAAGGATCCCTTGACAGGGCCGAACACCGGGGAGCTGTTTTTT. It is translated as CASKDPLTGPNTGELFF.

The V gene is TRBV4-1, the J gene TRBJ2-3, with 9 bases matching TRBD2. The V segment lost 3 bases and the J segment 5 bases; nucleotides outside the gene matches: 6. This CDR3 is 15 amino acids long. The V gene's germline CDR1 is MGHRA and CDR2 YSYEKL. This CDR3 reads CASSQPGGGVDTQYF. For the CDR3, the DNA is TGCGCCAGCAGCCAGCCCGGCGGGGGGGTAGATACGCAGTATTTT.

A note on this clone: Other DNA variants within this sample encode the same CDR3. The V gene is TRBV7-9, the J gene TRBJ1-1, with D possibly being TRBD1 (5 bases). CDR1 and CDR2 (germline): SEHNR, FQNEAQ (reference sequence). This CDR3 spans 14 amino acids. Trimming removed 1 base at V and 1 base at J, with 7 bases between. The CDR3 region is CASSLGTGNTEAFF. The CDR3, as DNA: TGTGCCAGCAGCTTAGGTACAGGGAACACTGAAGCTTTCTTT.

V and J are TRBV6-5 and TRBJ1-1; D is perhaps TRBD1 (5 bases). V gave up 7 bases and J gave up 0 bases, with 12 bases separating them. The length of the CDR3 is 14 residues. CDR1 MNHEY and CDR2 SVGAGI come from the germline V gene. CDR3: CASKAGPMNTEAFF. The CDR3 region has the DNA TGTGCCAGCAAAGCAGGGCCGATGAACACTGAAGCTTTCTTT.

The chain carries TRBV2 and TRBJ2-2, with TRBD2 identical over 7 bases. The germline gives CDR1 SNHLY, CDR2 FYNNEI. CDR3 length equals 14 residues. V trimming: 7 bases; J trimming: 3 bases; junction bases outside the gene matches: 5. CDR3 coding DNA: TGTGCCAGCAAGCGGGACGGGGACACCGGGGAGCTGTTTTTT. This encodes CASKRDGDTGELFF.

The V call is TRBV7-2, the J call TRBJ1-1, with unresolved D. CDR3 length: 14 residues. Germline V gives CDR1 SGHTA, CDR2 FQGNSA. V lost 1 base, J lost 1 base, and 7 bases lay in between. This CDR3 reads CASSLGRGNTEAFF. Written as DNA, the CDR3 is TGTGCCAGCAGCTTAGGTCGGGGGAACACTGAAGCTTTCTTT.

V is TRBV18 and J is TRBJ2-3; 9 bases are shared with TRBD2. Trimming removed 6 bases from V and 6 bases from J; junction bases left unmatched: 16. The CDR3 has 17 amino acids. The germline V gene has CDR1 KGHSH and CDR2 LQKENI. The CDR3 loop reads CASSPTVFSGGRDTQYF. As DNA, the CDR3 is TGTGCCAGCTCCCCCACGGTCTTTAGCGGGGGCCGGGATACGCAGTATTTT.